These 14 T cell receptor beta chains originate from one sample sequenced in a study of blood T cell repertoires in COVID-19. The repertoire was sequenced with immunoSEQ multiplex PCR; TCRdb's copy has only in-frame clones and lacks some. The data hold around 250,000 clones, with 70% to 90% observed a single time. Specimen: PBMCs or T cells enriched from blood (not recorded which). These TCRs come from a woman in her forties or fifties who had recovered from COVID-19.

This clone occurred once. The chain has TRBV28 and TRBJ1-2; D is ambiguous. Germline V gene lookup returns CDR1 MDHEN and CDR2 SYDVKM. V gave up 3 bases and J gave up 0 bases, with 8 bases separating them. The CDR3 runs to 14 residues. The CDR3 nucleotides read TGTGCCAGCAGTTTCCCGGGAGCTAACTATGGCTACACCTTC. Its protein is CASSFPGANYGYTF.

This chain uses TRBV19 with TRBJ2-5, with 13 bases fitting TRBD2. V lost 3 bases to trimming and J lost 5 bases; unmatched junction nucleotides: 3. CDR1 LNHDA and CDR2 SQIVND come from the germline V gene (reference sequence). This CDR3 has 15 residues. For the CDR3, the DNA is TGTGCCAGTAGTATGACTAGCGGGAGGAGGGAGACCCAGTACTTC. Amino acid sequence: CASSMTSGRRETQYF.

This clone appeared a single time. The chain employs TRBV28 and TRBJ2-1, with D hard to call. From germline, CDR1 is MDHEN and CDR2 SYDVKM. The CDR3 covers 12 residues. V gave up 5 bases and J gave up 10 bases, with 12 bases separating them. The CDR3 nucleotides read TGTGCCAGCAGTCTTAAAATTCGGGAGCAGTTCTTC. As protein: CASSLKIREQFF.

The V and J genes are TRBV3-1 (or the pseudogene TRBV3-2) and TRBJ2-1, with a tentative D call TRBD2 (5 bases). Per the germline V gene, CDR1 is LGHDT and CDR2 is YNNKEL (reference sequence). This CDR3 is built from 15 residues. Trimming stripped 1 base from V and 5 bases from J, with 12 bases between. This CDR3 reads CASSQGTLINNEQFF. The CDR3 DNA reads TGTGCCAGCAGCCAAGGGACTTTAATCAACAATGAGCAGTTCTTC.

V usage is TRBV28 and J usage is TRBJ2-1; 9 bases are a match to TRBD1. The ends lost 3 bases at V and 15 bases at J; junction bases unmatched: 6. Per the germline V gene, CDR1 is MDHEN and CDR2 is SYDVKM. The CDR3 spans 12 residues. The CDR3 region has the DNA TGTGCCAGCAGTTTTTTGGGGACAGGGCCGTTCTTC. Translated, it gives CASSFLGTGPFF.

This chain uses TRBV12-5 with TRBJ1-4; 12 positions match TRBD1. CDR1 is LGHNT, CDR2 FRNRAP, per germline. The CDR3 is made up of 17 amino acids. V trimming: 6 bases; J trimming: 4 bases; junction bases outside the gene matches: 9. The CDR3: CASGPGQGAGVNEKLFF. In DNA, the CDR3 is TGTGCTAGTGGCCCGGGACAGGGGGCAGGGGTTAATGAAAAACTGTTTTTT.

Turning to this clone: Distinct nucleotide sequences in the sample also encode this CDR3. The chain combines TRBV2 with TRBJ2-7, with D possibly matching TRBD1 (7 bases). V lost 9 bases and J lost 0, with 18 bases in between. Germline lookup yields CDR1 SNHLY and CDR2 FYNNEI. The CDR3 consists of 15 residues. The CDR3 spells CARRGRQGGSYEQYF. The CDR3 nucleotides read TGTGCCAGACGGGGTCGGCAGGGGGGCTCCTACGAGCAGTACTTC.

The J gene is TRBJ1-5, the V gene TRBV7-2; 7 bases map to TRBD1. The germline gives CDR1 SGHTA, CDR2 FQGNSA. The CDR3 contains 15 residues. Germline trimming cut 4 bases from V and 0 bases from J; bases unmatched to any gene: 3. The CDR3 loop is CASSWDRDSNQPQHF. CDR3 nucleotides: TGTGCCAGCAGCTGGGACAGAGATAGCAATCAGCCCCAGCATTTT.

The gene calls are TRBV25-1 and TRBJ2-1; 10 nucleotides align to TRBD2. This CDR3 spans 16 amino acids. V shed 1 base and J 8 bases; nucleotides not matched to a gene: 8. From germline, CDR1 is MGHDK and CDR2 SYGVNS. The CDR3 protein is CASSELASGREDEQFF. The CDR3 DNA is TGTGCCAGCAGTGAATTGGCTAGCGGGAGAGAAGATGAGCAGTTCTTC.

The rearrangement links TRBV6-5 to TRBJ1-6, with 11 bases matching TRBD1. Per germline, CDR1 MNHEY and CDR2 SVGAGI. There are 15 residues in the CDR3. V lost 3 bases and J lost 8; bases outside the gene matches: 3. CDR3 protein: CASSYRDRGDSPLHF. CDR3 in DNA: TGTGCCAGCAGTTATAGGGACAGGGGGGATTCACCCCTCCACTTT.

This clone was observed a handful of times. This chain uses TRBV3-1 (or the pseudogene TRBV3-2) with TRBJ2-3, with TRBD2 identical over 8 bases. The trim removed 0 bases at V and 6 bases at J, leaving 5 bases unmatched. Germline V gives CDR1 LGHDT, CDR2 YNNKEL (reference sequence). The CDR3 totals 15 residues. This CDR3 reads CASSQDPGGIDTQYF. The CDR3 bases are TGTGCCAGCAGCCAAGATCCGGGAGGGATCGATACGCAGTATTTT.

The chain couples TRBV29-1 to TRBJ2-2; 8 bases are shared with TRBD1. Germline V lookup: CDR1 SQVTM, CDR2 ANQGSEA. This CDR3 is 16 amino acids long. Trimming took 3 bases from V and 4 from J; bases not matched to a gene: 10. The CDR3: CSVEATGQGGTGELFF. The CDR3 DNA follows: TGCAGCGTTGAGGCCACCGGACAGGGAGGCACCGGGGAGCTGTTTTTT.

The chain carries TRBV3-1 (or the pseudogene TRBV3-2) and TRBJ2-7; D ambiguous. The CDR3 totals 15 residues. V was trimmed by 0 bases and J by 8 bases, leaving 17 bases between them. CDR1 is LGHDT and CDR2 is YNNKEL in the germline V gene (reference sequence). CDR3 bases: TGTGCCAGCAGCCAAGATATGGCAGACAATAACCAGCAGTACTTC. It encodes CASSQDMADNNQQYF.

V gene TRBV20-1 combines with J gene TRBJ2-3, with D possibly being TRBD2 (6 bases). The CDR3 loop spans 11 amino acids. The ends were cut back, 6 bases at V and 6 bases at J, with 10 bases in the middle. Germline V lookup: CDR1 DFQATT, CDR2 SNEGSKA (reference sequence). The CDR3 coding sequence is TGCAGTGCAGCCCGGGGGGATACGCAGTATTTT. It encodes CSAARGDTQYF.